Below, 24 T cell receptor beta chains from the same sample are listed, as sequenced in a study of post-analysis software for immune sequencing data. The study, taken as a whole, reports: Relative to controls, patients had 5 or 6 TRBV segments at higher frequency, with TRBV5-6, TRBV5-1 and TRBV20-1 among these.

TCR beta libraries were prepared from cDNA with unique molecular identifiers. TCRdb independently ran MiXCR on the PCR reads; one entry per CDR3 protein. The table lists 450,000 to 650,000 distinct CDR3 sequences, around 44% of them singletons. For these TCRs, the target antigens are not known. Material: blood. The receptor set was obtained from a girl aged 10 to 17 with multiple sclerosis.

This clonotype was seen a handful of times. The genes are TRBV4-1 and TRBJ1-1; D call uncertain. V was trimmed by 4 bases and J by 0 bases, leaving 12 bases between them. Germline V gene data show CDR1 as MGHRA and CDR2 as YSYEKL. The CDR3 spans 15 residues. In nucleotides, the CDR3 is TGCGCCAGCAGCCTCATACTGGGGTTGAACACTGAAGCTTTCTTT. This translates into CASSLILGLNTEAFF.

This sequence joins TRBV5-1 and TRBJ1-1, with unresolved D. This CDR3 region has 12 residues. From germline, CDR1 is SGHRS and CDR2 YFSETQ. V gave up 9 bases and J gave up 8 bases, with 17 bases separating them. The CDR3 sequence: CATSEVGGEAFF. DNA for the CDR3: TGCGCCACCTCCGAGGTTGGTGGGGAAGCTTTCTTT. The complete variable domain, with remaining parts taken from reference TRBV5-1 and TRBJ1-1, reads KAGVTQTPRYLIKTRGQQVTLSCSPISGHRSVSWYQQTPGQGLQFLFEYFSETQRNKGNFPGRFSGRQFSNSRSEMNVSTLELGDSALYLCATSEVGGEAFFGQGTRLTVV.

This clonotype has more than one count but fewer than ten. The V gene is TRBV6-5, the J gene TRBJ1-4; D ambiguous. Between the trimmed V and J ends, which lost 2 bases and 8 bases, there was a span of 12 bases. This CDR3 region has 14 residues. Germline lookup yields CDR1 MNHEY and CDR2 SVGAGI. The CDR3 DNA follows: TGTGCCAGCAGTTACCGTCCAACTAGCGAAAAACTGTTTTTT. It codes for CASSYRPTSEKLFF.

This clonotype was counted only a few times. The J gene is TRBJ2-7, the V gene TRBV29-1; 9 bases agree with TRBD2. Trimming at V came to 1 base and at J to 4 bases, leaving 11 bases not matched to a gene. CDR1 and CDR2 (germline): SQVTM, ANQGSEA. The CDR3 consists of 16 residues. The CDR3 loop is CSVEGREAREGYEQYF. CDR3 in DNA: TGCAGCGTTGAAGGCCGTGAGGCGCGGGAGGGTTACGAGCAGTACTTC.

With respect to this clonotype: The conserved phenylalanine or tryptophan normally closing the CDR3 is absent here, so this likely arose from a read error. The chain carries TRBV20-1 and TRBJ2-7; no clear D. CDR3 length: 13 amino acids. Germline CDR1 reads DFQATT; CDR2 reads SNEGSKA (reference sequence). The V and J ends lost 3 bases and 1 base respectively, with 10 bases between them. The CDR3 sequence: CSARDRTSYEQYI. The CDR3 DNA follows: TGCAGTGCTAGGGACCGAACATCCTACGAGCAGTACATC.

The CDR3 loop is CASGPGLNYGYTF. The CDR3, as DNA: TGTGCCAGCGGCCCGGGACTGAACTATGGCTACACCTTC. The chain has TRBV14 and TRBJ1-2; D possibly corresponds to TRBD1 (5 bases). V shed 8 bases and J shed 2 bases, with 12 bases lying between them. Germline values: CDR1 SGHDN, CDR2 FVKESK. This CDR3 region has 13 residues.

The rearrangement joins TRBV11-2 to TRBJ2-7, with 10 bases identical to TRBD2. Unmatched junction bases numbered 12, after V lost 6 bases and J lost 4 bases. CDR3 length equals 16 residues. CDR1 is SGHAT, CDR2 FQNNGV, per germline. The CDR3 spells CASRTWGAGGTYEQYF. The CDR3 nucleotides read TGTGCCAGCAGAACCTGGGGAGCGGGAGGGACATACGAGCAGTACTTC.

This clonotype appeared many times. The chain carries TRBV12-3 or TRBV12-4 and TRBJ2-1; TRBD2 might be the D (6 bases). V was cut by 3 bases and J by 6 bases, with 6 bases left in between. The CDR3 extends over 12 amino acids. This CDR3 reads CASSFGGNEQFF. The CDR3 nucleotides are TGTGCCAGCAGTTTCGGGGGCAATGAGCAGTTCTTC.

This clonotype was seen more than once but under ten times. V usage is TRBV12-3 or TRBV12-4 and J usage is TRBJ1-5; D is uncertain. V lost 5 bases, J lost 6 bases, and 14 bases lay in between. This CDR3 is 14 amino acids long. The CDR3 sequence: CASSPLGPIQPQHF. CDR3 nucleotides: TGTGCCAGCAGTCCCCTAGGGCCCATTCAGCCCCAGCATTTT.

The CDR3 DNA reads TGTGCCACCAGCAGAGATCCGGCACGGACTGCTGGGGCCAACGTCCTGACTTTC. This codes for CATSRDPARTAGANVLTF. This chain links TRBV15 with TRBJ2-6; weak D call: TRBD2 (5 bases). V gave up 0 bases and J gave up 2 bases, with 14 bases separating them. Germline V CDR1 and CDR2: LNHNV, YYDKDF (reference sequence). The CDR3 runs to 18 residues.

This chain joins TRBV7-9 and TRBJ1-6, with no clear D. The ends were cut back, 4 bases at V and 10 bases at J, with 11 bases in the middle. The germline V gene has CDR1 SEHNR and CDR2 FQNEAQ (reference sequence). The CDR3 covers 13 residues. The CDR3 protein is CASSSFEVSPLHF. The CDR3 region has the DNA TGTGCCAGCAGCTCGTTCGAGGTCTCACCCCTCCACTTT.

A few counts support this clonotype. The chain has TRBV5-1 and TRBJ2-7; weak D call: TRBD1 (6 bases). This CDR3 is 13 amino acids long. The V gene's germline CDR1 is SGHRS and CDR2 YFSETQ. The V end lost 3 bases, the J end lost 5 bases, and 12 bases lay between the germline ends. The CDR3 here is CASSSTGTHEQYF. CDR3 DNA: TGCGCCAGCAGCTCGACAGGTACCCACGAGCAGTACTTC.

About this clonotype: The junction and the germline gene differ at one end; a read error may be behind it. The chain recombines TRBV5-1 with TRBJ2-3; 10 bases align to TRBD1. The CDR3 is 15 residues long. Germline-derived CDR1 and CDR2 are SGHRS and YFSETQ. The CDR3 protein is CASSGGGQGTDTQYF. The CDR3 coding sequence is TGCGCCAGCAGCGGCGGGGGACAGGGGACAGACACGCAGTATTTT.

The CDR3 DNA follows: TGCAGTGCTAGTACTGAAGCTTTCTTT. Translating gives CSASTEAFF. The gene calls are TRBV20-1 and TRBJ1-1; D gene unclear. The germline V and J ends were trimmed by 3 bases and 5 bases, with 1 base remaining between them. Germline CDR1 DFQATT, CDR2 SNEGSKA (reference sequence). The CDR3 contains 9 residues.

This clonotype was counted a few times. CDR3 sequence: CASSQRGGVPYGYTF. The CDR3 coding sequence is TGTGCCAGCAGCCAGCGGGGAGGGGTTCCCTATGGCTACACCTTC. This chain links TRBV3-1 with TRBJ1-2; D is possibly TRBD1 (5 bases). The CDR3 has 15 residues. Trimming stripped 3 bases from V and 4 bases from J, with 15 bases between. Germline V CDR1 and CDR2: LGHDT, YNNKEL (reference sequence).

This clonotype was observed a handful of times. This chain uses TRBV7-9 with TRBJ2-3; D ambiguous. The CDR3 spans 16 residues. CDR1 is SEHNR, CDR2 FQNEAQ, per germline (reference sequence). V was shortened by 5 bases and J by 10 bases, with 25 bases between the two germline ends. The CDR3 nucleotides read TGTGCCAGCAGCGTGGCCTCTGATTTGGGAATGCAAGCGCAGTATTTT. This codes for CASSVASDLGMQAQYF.

The chain uses TRBV28 and TRBJ1-2, with D uncertain. Trimming cost V 4 bases and J 5 bases, with 8 bases left between them. The CDR3 runs to 12 residues. Looked up from germline, CDR1 is MDHEN and CDR2 is SYDVKM. CDR3 sequence: CASSSITYGYTF. CDR3 DNA: TGTGCCAGCAGTTCGATTACATATGGCTACACCTTC.

This clonotype appeared a few times. J is TRBJ2-7 and V is TRBV6-1; no firm D call. CDR1 and CDR2 from the germline V gene are MNHNS and SASEGT. CDR3 size: 12 residues. The V and J ends lost 4 bases and 6 bases respectively, with 10 bases between them. This chain's CDR3 is CASSVSKAEQYF. Written as DNA, the CDR3 is TGTGCCAGCAGTGTTTCAAAGGCCGAGCAGTACTTC.

This chain connects TRBV29-1 to TRBJ2-5; 8 positions match TRBD1. The J call is uncertain, as TRBJ2-7 better fits the DNA end. The CDR3 contains 12 residues. Germline V gene data show CDR1 as SQVTM and CDR2 as ANQGSEA. CDR3 nucleotide sequence: TGCAGCGGCGGGACAGGTAGTGCCGAGCAGTACTTC. This encodes CSGGTGSAEQYF.

J is TRBJ2-6 and V is TRBV5-6, with TRBD1 matching over 9 bases. With 4 bases clipped from V and 3 bases from J, the junction kept 14 bases outside the gene matches. Germline V gene data show CDR1 as SGHDT and CDR2 as YYEEEE. This CDR3 comprises 19 residues. CDR3 sequence: CASSPSWNRGHRGANVLTF. The CDR3 region has the DNA TGTGCCAGCAGCCCATCGTGGAACAGGGGGCATCGTGGGGCCAACGTCCTGACTTTC.

The chain recombines TRBV7-8 with TRBJ2-5; D may be TRBD2 (6 bases). The better agreement between TRBJ2-7 and the DNA end casts doubt on the J call. The CDR3 sequence is 15 residues long. Germline assignment: CDR1 SGHVS and CDR2 FQNEAQ. CDR3 coding DNA: TGTGCCAGCAGCTTAGCGCTAGTAGCGGACTACGAGCAGTACTTC. This codes for CASSLALVADYEQYF.

The genes are TRBV20-1 and TRBJ1-1; D call uncertain. In germline, CDR1 is DFQATT, CDR2 SNEGSKA (reference sequence). V was cut by 3 bases and J by 1 base, with 21 bases left in between. The CDR3 sequence is 17 residues long. Here the CDR3 reads CSASPSGAVLRNTEAFF. CDR3 nucleotides: TGCAGTGCTAGTCCCTCGGGTGCAGTCCTGCGGAACACTGAAGCTTTCTTT.

Ten or more counts support this clonotype. Mismatch with germline at one junction end may stem from a read error. J is TRBJ2-1 and V is TRBV5-1; no reliable D call. The CDR3 has 11 residues. The germline V gene has CDR1 SGHRS and CDR2 YFSETQ. The CDR3 sequence is CASSSDNEQFF. The CDR3 nucleotides read TGCGCCAGCAGCTCCGACAATGAGCAGTTCTTC.

The V call is TRBV7-9, the J call TRBJ2-1; tentative D call: TRBD1 (5 bases). The CDR3 runs to 13 residues. Trimming stripped 11 bases from V and 5 bases from J, with 16 bases between. Germline values: CDR1 SEHNR, CDR2 FQNEAQ (reference sequence). Written as DNA, the CDR3 is TGTGCCGGAAGAGTTCAGGGTCACAATGAGCAGTTCTTC. This translates into CAGRVQGHNEQFF.